The present entry profiles one T cell receptor (beta chain) with its context. The antigen this receptor binds is unknown. No base qualities exist here, and no much larger clone lies one base off it. The same CDR3 can be traced to other DNA sequences in this sample. The library was made by the immunoSEQ multiplex PCR assay. TCRdb carries this immuneACCESS record with in-frame sequences only. Its versions omit some clonotypes, under half of them owing to an unresolved V gene in the studies checked, with the rest unexplained. Counted in this sample were about 220,000 clones; about 93% of them appeared once. The ten top clones hold about 1.4% of the sample. The data are from a study of control samples from healthy donors and cancer patients (dated by TCRdb to about 2020). Input material: blood. The receptor's source is a man between 50 and 59 years old in good health.

The bases read TGTGCCTGGATCCACAGGGGGATGAACACTGAAGCTTTCTTT. It codes for CAWIHRGMNTEAFF. In this chain, TRBV30 is recombined with TRBJ1-1, with 8 bases matching TRBD1. The cysteine opens and the phenylalanine closes a CDR3 of 14 amino acids. Only the CDR3 portion is preserved as DNA: 42 bases, with reading frame beginning at the first base. CDR1 and CDR2 were assigned from the germline V gene (reference sequence) as GTSNPN and SVGIG. Here V drops 4 bases and J drops 0 bases, and the junction holds 4 bases not matched to any gene.